What follows is one TCR beta chain and its context. Its target is not known. Germline V CDR1 and CDR2: DFQATT, SNEGSKA (reference sequence). The CDR3 consists of 16 residues. Trimming took off 2 bases at V and 1 base at J, with 12 bases between the two ends. TCRdb itself ran the 5' RACE reads through MiXCR, one entry per CDR3 protein. This table has fewer than 450,000 distinct CDR3 sequences, around 8.1% appearing once. The sample belongs to a study of T cells after yellow fever vaccination. Regarding the study as a whole: Just a small share of clonotypes turned up in the CD4 compartment as well as the CD8 compartment.

The sequence was collected from a man aged 18 to 29 who received the YFV17D yellow fever vaccine. The input for sequencing was PBMCs, taken approximately 47 days after the first yellow fever vaccination. The chain employs TRBV20-1 and TRBJ2-6; D might be TRBD2 (5 bases). The DNA of the CDR3 is TGCAGTGCTAGACCTATGTCGGGGTCTGGGGCCAACGTCCTGACTTTC. Translation: CSARPMSGSGANVLTF.